The 23 T cell receptor beta chains below all came from one sample that was sequenced in a study of blood T cell repertoires in COVID-19. Sequencing used immunoSEQ multiplex PCR; TCRdb keeps in-frame clones, though not all of them. The repertoire consists of 95,000 to 150,000 clones, with around 91% occurring once and the leading ten covering 3.5% to 4.5%. Sequencing was carried out using peripheral blood. These receptors were taken from a woman in her sixties or seventies with COVID-19, enrolled during active disease.

The chain joins TRBV9 to TRBJ1-3; the D is unclear. V was pared by 0 bases and J by 4 bases, with 11 bases between. CDR1 and CDR2 from the germline V gene are SGDLS and YYNGEE. The CDR3 runs to 15 residues. CDR3 in amino acids: CASSVAGSEGNTIYF. CDR3 in DNA: TGTGCCAGCAGCGTAGCGGGTTCTGAGGGAAACACCATATATTTT.

The genes are TRBV30 and TRBJ1-5; D not certain. The ends were cut back, 2 bases at V and 4 bases at J, with 9 bases in the middle. CDR1 and CDR2 from the germline V gene are GTSNPN and SVGIG (reference sequence). This CDR3 is 13 amino acids long. The CDR3 nucleotides are TGTGCCTGGAGTTCAAGGGAGAATCAGCCCCAGCATTTT. Translating it yields CAWSSRENQPQHF.

This chain joins TRBV3-1 (or the pseudogene TRBV3-2) and TRBJ2-7, with 7 bases that match TRBD1. From germline, CDR1 is LGHDT and CDR2 YNNKEL (reference sequence). The V and J ends lost 5 bases and 5 bases, in that order; junction bases with no gene match: 9. The CDR3 contains 14 residues. CDR3 sequence reads: CASSSHRQGHEQYF. CDR3 DNA: TGTGCCAGCAGCTCTCATAGACAGGGCCACGAGCAGTACTTC.

The rearrangement uses TRBV27 and TRBJ1-1; 10 positions match TRBD1. The CDR3 has 15 residues. From germline, CDR1 is MNHEY and CDR2 SMNVEV (reference sequence). V dropped 5 bases and J dropped 7; count of bases not matched to a gene: 10. The CDR3 protein is CASSTSRDRGIEAFF. The CDR3 coding sequence is TGTGCCAGCAGTACGTCCCGGGACAGGGGAATTGAAGCTTTCTTT.

This clone occurred once. V gene TRBV5-1 combines with J gene TRBJ1-1; 10 nucleotides agree with TRBD1. CDR1 and CDR2 from the germline V gene are SGHRS and YFSETQ. The V gene end was trimmed by 0 bases and the J gene end by 1 base; junction bases not matched to a gene: 3. This CDR3 has 16 residues. The CDR3 region is CASSLGQGAGNTEAFF. CDR3 DNA sequence: TGCGCCAGCAGCTTGGGACAGGGGGCAGGGAACACTGAAGCTTTCTTT.

The V gene is TRBV9, the J gene TRBJ1-4; 10 nucleotides match TRBD1. The CDR3 contains 16 residues. V lost 3 bases and J lost 8; bases outside the gene matches: 10. CDR1 and CDR2 from the germline V gene are SGDLS and YYNGEE. CDR3 sequence: CASSGGQGSIGEKLFF. The CDR3 nucleotides are TGTGCCAGCAGCGGGGGACAGGGGAGTATTGGGGAAAAACTGTTTTTT.

The chain is built from TRBV19 and TRBJ2-5; TRBD1 agrees at 8 bases. This CDR3 region has 13 residues. The germline V gene has CDR1 LNHDA and CDR2 SQIVND (reference sequence). V trimming: 7 bases; J trimming: 3 bases; junction bases outside the gene matches: 4. The CDR3 loop is CASTPTGEETQYF. CDR3 sequence (DNA): TGTGCCAGTACCCCGACAGGGGAAGAGACCCAGTACTTC.

The rearrangement uses TRBV10-2 and TRBJ2-1; 12 positions match TRBD1. V was clipped by 5 bases and J by 9 bases; unmatched bases: 8. Germline assignment: CDR1 WSHSY and CDR2 SAAADI. The CDR3 has 15 amino acids. Here the CDR3 DNA reads TGCGCCAGCAGTTCCCAGGGACAGGGGGCGGGTGAGCAGTTCTTC. Translated, it gives CASSSQGQGAGEQFF.

The rearrangement uses TRBV19 and TRBJ2-1, with TRBD2 matching over 9 bases. The CDR3 length is 15 residues. V lost 3 bases and J lost 3; bases outside the gene matches: 3. Per germline, CDR1 LNHDA and CDR2 SQIVND (reference sequence). CDR3 protein: CASSMLAGDYNEQFF. For the CDR3, the DNA is TGTGCCAGTAGTATGTTAGCGGGGGACTACAATGAGCAGTTCTTC.

The chain carries TRBV6-2 or TRBV6-3 and TRBJ2-7, with a possible D match to TRBD2 (7 bases). There are 15 residues in the CDR3. Trimming left V 2 bases short and J 6 bases short, with 17 bases between. Germline CDR1 is MNHEY and CDR2 is SVGEGT. The CDR3 DNA follows: TGTGCCAGCAGTTACCGGGGGGCTACCTTACGCGAGCAGTACTTC. This translates into CASSYRGATLREQYF.

The chain carries TRBV10-3 and TRBJ2-5; 8 bases are shared with TRBD2. CDR3 length equals 15 residues. Germline V gene lookup returns CDR1 ENHRY and CDR2 SYGVKD. The V segment lost 3 bases and the J segment 9 bases; nucleotides outside the gene matches: 12. The CDR3 region has the DNA TGTGCCATCAGTGATACCGCGGGGGGAATCCAAGCCCAGTACTTC. Amino acids: CAISDTAGGIQAQYF.

The V gene is TRBV6-1, the J gene TRBJ2-7, with D possibly matching TRBD2 (5 bases). V was pared by 2 bases and J by 2 bases, with 16 bases between. The CDR3 loop spans 16 amino acids. Germline V gene sequence: CDR1 MNHNS, CDR2 SASEGT. In DNA form, the CDR3 reads TGTGCCAGCAGTGAATACCCTCGGGCGGGTACCTACGAGCAGTACTTC. Amino acids: CASSEYPRAGTYEQYF.

The chain combines TRBV13 with TRBJ2-3, with D unresolved. V was shortened by 3 bases and J by 0 bases, with 10 bases between the two germline ends. Germline V gene data show CDR1 as PRHDT and CDR2 as FYEKMQ (reference sequence). This CDR3 has 15 amino acids. CDR3 DNA: TGTGCCAGCAGCTTTTCATCTACTAGCACAGATACGCAGTATTTT. It codes for CASSFSSTSTDTQYF.

CDR3 sequence: CASSPRTGDQVTDTQYF. CDR3 coding DNA: TGCGCCAGCAGCCCAAGGACAGGCGACCAGGTAACAGATACGCAGTATTTT. This chain uses TRBV5-1 with TRBJ2-3; 7 nucleotides align to TRBD1. The CDR3 runs to 17 residues. Germline V gives CDR1 SGHRS, CDR2 YFSETQ. The V segment lost 4 bases and the J segment 3 bases; nucleotides outside the gene matches: 14.

This clone was seen only once. The chain combines TRBV4-2 with TRBJ1-1; possible D gene TRBD1, 5 bases. The CDR3 length is 15 residues. The germline V and J ends were trimmed by 0 bases and 0 bases, with 8 bases remaining between them. Germline lookup yields CDR1 LGHNA and CDR2 YNFKEQ. In nucleotides, the CDR3 is TGTGCCAGCAGCCAAGAGTACAGGATGAACACTGAAGCTTTCTTT. Protein sequence: CASSQEYRMNTEAFF.

In its sample, this clone was seen many times. The chain joins TRBV7-9 to TRBJ1-1; 9 positions match TRBD1. This CDR3 has 16 residues. V gave up 5 bases and J gave up 1 base; unmatched junction bases: 8. The germline V gene encodes CDR1 SEHNR and CDR2 FQNEAQ (reference sequence). The CDR3 loop is CASSLTGGRKNTEAFF. The CDR3 bases are TGTGCCAGCAGCCTTACAGGGGGCAGGAAGAACACTGAAGCTTTCTTT.

The J gene is TRBJ1-1, the V gene TRBV7-2; D ambiguous. Per the germline V gene, CDR1 is SGHTA and CDR2 is FQGNSA. V lost 2 bases and J lost 0, with 10 bases in between. The CDR3 length is 15 residues. CDR3 DNA: TGTGCCAGCAGCTTATCGGGTCACATGAACACTGAAGCTTTCTTT. Protein sequence: CASSLSGHMNTEAFF.

The chain has TRBV9 and TRBJ1-1, with D perhaps matching TRBD1 (6 bases). CDR3 length: 14 amino acids. Germline V CDR1 and CDR2: SGDLS, YYNGEE. The germline V and J ends were trimmed by 3 bases and 4 bases, with 13 bases remaining between them. CDR3 DNA sequence: TGTGCCAGCAGCGGATCACAGGGTTTCACTGAAGCTTTCTTT. Its protein product is CASSGSQGFTEAFF.

The chain employs TRBV4-1 and TRBJ1-3; possible D gene TRBD1, 5 bases. CDR1 MGHRA and CDR2 YSYEKL come from the germline V gene. The CDR3 length is 17 residues. Trimming pared 3 bases from V and 3 bases from J, leaving 18 bases between. The CDR3 loop is CASSHLGTLYLGNTIYF. The CDR3 DNA reads TGCGCCAGCAGCCATCTCGGGACTCTTTATCTTGGAAACACCATATATTTT.

In DNA form, the CDR3 reads TGTGCCAGCAGTTCCACAGGGAAAGATAGCAATCAGCCCCAGCATTTT. Translating gives CASSSTGKDSNQPQHF. This chain connects TRBV6-5 to TRBJ1-5, with a tentative D call TRBD1 (6 bases). Germline CDR1 MNHEY, CDR2 SVGAGI. The CDR3 loop spans 16 amino acids. V was clipped by 4 bases and J by 0 bases, with 13 bases between them.

The V and J genes are TRBV6-2 or TRBV6-3 and TRBJ1-2; the match to TRBD1 covers 8 bases. CDR1 MNHEY and CDR2 SVGEGT come from the germline V gene. The CDR3 covers 16 residues. The V segment lost 0 bases and the J segment 8 bases; nucleotides outside the gene matches: 11. The CDR3: CASSYSNPTGAVGYTF. DNA of the CDR3: TGTGCCAGCAGTTACTCGAACCCGACAGGGGCAGTCGGCTACACCTTC.

The rearrangement joins TRBV7-9 to TRBJ2-3, with D hard to call. This CDR3 has 13 residues. Germline CDR1 is SEHNR and CDR2 is FQNEAQ (reference sequence). The ends were cut back, 5 bases at V and 1 base at J, with 7 bases in the middle. For the CDR3, the DNA is TGTGCCAGCAGCGGCCTGGGCACAGATACGCAGTATTTT. This gives the protein CASSGLGTDTQYF.

This clone was detected only once. V is TRBV3-1 (or the pseudogene TRBV3-2) and J is TRBJ2-7; possible D gene TRBD2, 5 bases. This CDR3 is built from 11 residues. V lost 5 bases to trimming and J lost 3 bases, with 5 bases between them. CDR1 is LGHDT, CDR2 YNNKEL, per germline (reference sequence). CDR3 residues: CASSEGYEQYF. The CDR3 nucleotides read TGTGCCAGCAGCGAGGGCTACGAGCAGTACTTC.